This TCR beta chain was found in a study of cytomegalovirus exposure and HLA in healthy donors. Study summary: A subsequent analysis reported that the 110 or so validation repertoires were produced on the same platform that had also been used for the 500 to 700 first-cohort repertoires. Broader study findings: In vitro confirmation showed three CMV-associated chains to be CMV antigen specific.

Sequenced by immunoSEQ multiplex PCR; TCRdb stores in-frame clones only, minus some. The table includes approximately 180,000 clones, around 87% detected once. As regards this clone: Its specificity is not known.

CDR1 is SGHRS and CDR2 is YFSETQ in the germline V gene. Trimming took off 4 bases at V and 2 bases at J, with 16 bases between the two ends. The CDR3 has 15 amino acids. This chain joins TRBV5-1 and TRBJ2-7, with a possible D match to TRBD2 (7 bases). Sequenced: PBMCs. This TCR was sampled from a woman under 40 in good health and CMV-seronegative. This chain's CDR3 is CASSRQGGVPYEQYF. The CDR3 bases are TGCGCCAGCAGCCGCCAAGGGGGGGTGCCCTACGAGCAGTACTTC.